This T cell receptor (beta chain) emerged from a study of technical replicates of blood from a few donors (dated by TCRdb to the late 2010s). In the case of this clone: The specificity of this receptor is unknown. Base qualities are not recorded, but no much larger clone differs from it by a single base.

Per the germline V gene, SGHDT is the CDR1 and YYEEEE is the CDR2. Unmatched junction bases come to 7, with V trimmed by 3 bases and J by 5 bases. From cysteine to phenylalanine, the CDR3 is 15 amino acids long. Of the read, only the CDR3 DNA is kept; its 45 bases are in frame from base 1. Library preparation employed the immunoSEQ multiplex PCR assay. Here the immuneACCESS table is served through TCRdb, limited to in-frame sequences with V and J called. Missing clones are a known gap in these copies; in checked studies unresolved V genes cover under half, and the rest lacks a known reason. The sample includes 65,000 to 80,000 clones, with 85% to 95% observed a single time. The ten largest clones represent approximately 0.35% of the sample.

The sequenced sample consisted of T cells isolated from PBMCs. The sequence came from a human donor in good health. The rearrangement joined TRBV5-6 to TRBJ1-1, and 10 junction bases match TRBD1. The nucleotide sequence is TGTGCCAGCAGCTCCCTGGAGGGACAGGGGACTGAAGCTTTCTTT. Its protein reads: CASSSLEGQGTEAFF.